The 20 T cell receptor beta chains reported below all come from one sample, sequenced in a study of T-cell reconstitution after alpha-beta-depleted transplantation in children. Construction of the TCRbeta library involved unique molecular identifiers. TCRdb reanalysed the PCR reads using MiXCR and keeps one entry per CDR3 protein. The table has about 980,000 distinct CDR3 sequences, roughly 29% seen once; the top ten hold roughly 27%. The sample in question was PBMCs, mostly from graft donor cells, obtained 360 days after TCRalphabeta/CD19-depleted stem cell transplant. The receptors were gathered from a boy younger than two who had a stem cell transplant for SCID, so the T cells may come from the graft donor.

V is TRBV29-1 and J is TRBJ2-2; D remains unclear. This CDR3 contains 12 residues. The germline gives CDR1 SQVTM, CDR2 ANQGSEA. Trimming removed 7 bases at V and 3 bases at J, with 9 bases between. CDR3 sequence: CSGSSDTGELFF. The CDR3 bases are TGCAGCGGCTCCTCGGACACCGGGGAGCTGTTTTTT.

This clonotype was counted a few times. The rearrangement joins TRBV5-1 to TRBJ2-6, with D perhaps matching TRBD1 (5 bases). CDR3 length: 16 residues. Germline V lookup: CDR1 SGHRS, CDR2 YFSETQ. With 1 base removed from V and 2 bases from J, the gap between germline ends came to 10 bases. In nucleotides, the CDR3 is TGCGCCAGCAGCTTGACTGCAGGGACTGGGGCCAACGTCCTGACTTTC. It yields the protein CASSLTAGTGANVLTF.

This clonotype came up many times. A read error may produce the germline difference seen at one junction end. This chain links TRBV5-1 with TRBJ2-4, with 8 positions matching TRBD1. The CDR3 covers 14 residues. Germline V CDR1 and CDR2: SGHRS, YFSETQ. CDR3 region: CASSLGQGKNIQYF. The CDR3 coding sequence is TGTGCCAGCAGTCTAGGACAGGGCAAAAACATTCAGTACTTC.

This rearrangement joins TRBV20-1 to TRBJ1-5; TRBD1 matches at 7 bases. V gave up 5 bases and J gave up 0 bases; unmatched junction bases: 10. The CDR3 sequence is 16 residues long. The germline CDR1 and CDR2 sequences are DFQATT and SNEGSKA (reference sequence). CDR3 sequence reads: CSAEGGRGYSNQPQHF. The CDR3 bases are TGCAGTGCTGAAGGGGGCAGGGGATATAGCAATCAGCCCCAGCATTTT.

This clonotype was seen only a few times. The CDR3 here is CASVGQGVTEAFF. CDR3 coding DNA: TGTGCCAGCGTCGGGCAGGGGGTCACTGAAGCTTTCTTT. The chain uses TRBV18 and TRBJ1-1, with 7 nucleotides matching TRBD1. CDR3 length: 13 residues. V lost 8 bases, J lost 4 bases, and 7 bases stayed unmatched. Germline CDR1 KGHSH, CDR2 LQKENI.

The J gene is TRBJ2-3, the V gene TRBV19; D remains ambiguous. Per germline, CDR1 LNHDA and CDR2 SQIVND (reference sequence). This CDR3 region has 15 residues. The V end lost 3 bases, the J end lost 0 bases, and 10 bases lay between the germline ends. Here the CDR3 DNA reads TGTGCCAGTAGTATGGTTGGCTCTAGCACAGATACGCAGTATTTT. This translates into CASSMVGSSTDTQYF.

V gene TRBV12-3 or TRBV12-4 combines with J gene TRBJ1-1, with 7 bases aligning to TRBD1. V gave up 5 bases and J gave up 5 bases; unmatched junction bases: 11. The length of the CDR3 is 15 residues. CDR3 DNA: TGTGCCAGCAGTCCATACAGGGGAAGTAAGACTGAAGCTTTCTTT. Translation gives CASSPYRGSKTEAFF.

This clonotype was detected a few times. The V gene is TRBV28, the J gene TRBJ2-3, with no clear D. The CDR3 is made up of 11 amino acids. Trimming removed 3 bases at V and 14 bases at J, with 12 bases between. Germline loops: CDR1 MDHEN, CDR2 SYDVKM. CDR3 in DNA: TGTGCCAGCAGTTTCCCAGATGGATGGTATTTT. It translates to CASSFPDGWYF.

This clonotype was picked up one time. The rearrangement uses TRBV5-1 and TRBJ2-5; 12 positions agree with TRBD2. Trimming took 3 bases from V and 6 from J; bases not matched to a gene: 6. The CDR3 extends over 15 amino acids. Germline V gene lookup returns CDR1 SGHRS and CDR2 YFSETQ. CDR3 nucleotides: TGCGCCAGCAGCTGGACTAGCGGGGAGGGGAAGACCCAGTACTTC. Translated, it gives CASSWTSGEGKTQYF.

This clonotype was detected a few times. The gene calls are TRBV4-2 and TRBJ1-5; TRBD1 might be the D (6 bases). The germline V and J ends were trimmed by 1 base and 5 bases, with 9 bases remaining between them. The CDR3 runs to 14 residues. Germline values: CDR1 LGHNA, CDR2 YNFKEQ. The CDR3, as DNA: TGTGCCAGCAGCCAAGGGGGGCAATATCAGCCCCAGCATTTT. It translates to CASSQGGQYQPQHF.

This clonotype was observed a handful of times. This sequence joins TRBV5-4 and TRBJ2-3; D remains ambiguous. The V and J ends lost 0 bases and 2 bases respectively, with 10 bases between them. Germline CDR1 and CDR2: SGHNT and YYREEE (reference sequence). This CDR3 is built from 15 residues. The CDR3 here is CASSLALINTDTQYF. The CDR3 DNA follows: TGTGCCAGCAGCTTGGCCCTGATAAACACAGATACGCAGTATTTT.

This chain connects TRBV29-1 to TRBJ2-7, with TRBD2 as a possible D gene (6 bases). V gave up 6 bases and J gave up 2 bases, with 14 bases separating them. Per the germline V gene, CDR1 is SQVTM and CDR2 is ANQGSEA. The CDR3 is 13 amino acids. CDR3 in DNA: TGCAGCGTGCTCAGCGGGCAGACCTACGAGCAGTACTTC. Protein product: CSVLSGQTYEQYF.

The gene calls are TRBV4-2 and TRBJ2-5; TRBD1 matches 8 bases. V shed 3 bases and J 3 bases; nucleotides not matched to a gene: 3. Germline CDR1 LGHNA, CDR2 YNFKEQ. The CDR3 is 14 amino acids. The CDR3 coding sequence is TGTGCCAGCAGCCACAAACAGGGGGAAGAGACCCAGTACTTC. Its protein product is CASSHKQGEETQYF.

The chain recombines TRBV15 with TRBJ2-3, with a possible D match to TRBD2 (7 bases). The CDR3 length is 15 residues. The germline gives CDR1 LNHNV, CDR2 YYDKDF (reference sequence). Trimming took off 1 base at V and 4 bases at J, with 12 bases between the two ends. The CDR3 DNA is TGTGCCACCAGCAGAGGTGGGGGGGCCGCAGATACGCAGTATTTT. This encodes CATSRGGGAADTQYF.

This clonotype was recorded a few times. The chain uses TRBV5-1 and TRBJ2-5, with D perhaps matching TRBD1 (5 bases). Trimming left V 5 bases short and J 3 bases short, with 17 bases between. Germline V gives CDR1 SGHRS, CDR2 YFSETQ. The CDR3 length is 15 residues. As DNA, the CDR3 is TGCGCCAGCAGGTGTTTCAGGACAACTGAAGAGACCCAGTACTTC. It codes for CASRCFRTTEETQYF.

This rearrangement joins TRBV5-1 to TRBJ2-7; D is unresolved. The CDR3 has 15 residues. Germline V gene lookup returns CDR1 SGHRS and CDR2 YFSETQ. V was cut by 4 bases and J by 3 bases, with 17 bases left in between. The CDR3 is CASSLTLTEDYEQYF. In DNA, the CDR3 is TGCGCCAGCAGCCTGACCCTAACCGAGGACTACGAGCAGTACTTC.

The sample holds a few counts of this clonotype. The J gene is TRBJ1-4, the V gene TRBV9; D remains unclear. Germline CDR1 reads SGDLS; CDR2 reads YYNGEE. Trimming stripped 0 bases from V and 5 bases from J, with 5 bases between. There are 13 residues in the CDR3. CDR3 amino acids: CASSVAGNEKLFF. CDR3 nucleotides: TGTGCCAGCAGCGTAGCCGGAAATGAAAAACTGTTTTTT. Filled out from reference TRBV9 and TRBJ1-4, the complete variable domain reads DSGVTQTPKHLITATGQRVTLRCSPRSGDLSVYWYQQSLDQGLQFLIQYYNGEERAKGNILERFSAQQFPDLHSELNLSSLELGDSALYFCASSVAGNEKLFFGSGTQLSVL.

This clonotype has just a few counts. CDR3 sequence: CSVASGGQDSTDTQYF. CDR3 coding DNA: TGCAGCGTTGCTTCGGGAGGACAGGATAGCACAGATACGCAGTATTTT. The chain carries TRBV29-1 and TRBJ2-3; D is possibly TRBD1 or TRBD2 (7 bases each). Per germline, CDR1 SQVTM and CDR2 ANQGSEA. The ends were cut back, 4 bases at V and 0 bases at J, with 17 bases in the middle. CDR3 length equals 16 residues.

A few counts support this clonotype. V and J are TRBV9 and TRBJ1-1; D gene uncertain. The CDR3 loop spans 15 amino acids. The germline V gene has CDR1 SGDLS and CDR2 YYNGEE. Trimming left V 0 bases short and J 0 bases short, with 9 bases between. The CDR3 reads CASSVDGNMNTEAFF. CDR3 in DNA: TGTGCCAGCAGCGTAGACGGGAACATGAACACTGAAGCTTTCTTT. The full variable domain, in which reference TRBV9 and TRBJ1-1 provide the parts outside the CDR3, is DSGVTQTPKHLITATGQRVTLRCSPRSGDLSVYWYQQSLDQGLQFLIQYYNGEERAKGNILERFSAQQFPDLHSELNLSSLELGDSALYFCASSVDGNMNTEAFFGQGTRLTVV.

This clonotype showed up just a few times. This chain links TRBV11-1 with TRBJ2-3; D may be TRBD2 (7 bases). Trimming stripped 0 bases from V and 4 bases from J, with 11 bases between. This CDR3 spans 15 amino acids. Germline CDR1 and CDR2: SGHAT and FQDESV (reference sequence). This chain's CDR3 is CASSLAGGLADTQYF. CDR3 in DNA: TGTGCCAGCAGCTTAGCGGGGGGGCTCGCAGATACGCAGTATTTT.